These 19 T cell receptor beta chains came from one sample sequenced in a study of molecular identifiers for immune sequencing clone quantification. TCRdb re-called the PCR reads with MiXCR, one entry per CDR3 protein. The table shows about 630,000 distinct CDR3 sequences, with 25% occurring only once. The specimen was naive CD8+ T cells from blood, with Jurkat cell RNA spiked in. Subset meaning: FACS-sorted CD8+CD4-CCR7+CD45RA+ naive T cells. These receptors all come from a human donor in good health. Some libraries in this study had Jurkat cell RNA spiked in.

This clonotype was recorded many times. The chain employs TRBV4-3 and TRBJ2-7; no definite D call. Between the trimmed V and J ends, which lost 5 bases and 4 bases, there was a span of 12 bases. CDR1 and CDR2 from the germline V gene are LGHNA and YSLEER. The CDR3 has 13 residues. The CDR3 region is CASSKGRSYEQYF. CDR3 DNA sequence: TGCGCCAGCAGCAAAGGCCGGTCGTACGAGCAGTACTTC.

This clonotype was counted only a few times. This sequence joins TRBV19 and TRBJ2-3; D possibly corresponds to TRBD1 (6 bases). Per germline, CDR1 LNHDA and CDR2 SQIVND (reference sequence). The CDR3 extends over 14 amino acids. The V end lost 5 bases, the J end lost 3 bases, and 12 bases lay between the germline ends. The CDR3: CASSYREETDTQYF. CDR3 DNA: TGTGCCAGTAGTTACAGGGAAGAAACAGATACGCAGTATTTT.

The chain's CDR3 is CASSVILAGEQFF. The CDR3 coding sequence is TGTGCCAGCAGTGTAATCCTAGCGGGGGAGCAGTTCTTC. The genes are TRBV25-1 and TRBJ2-1; the match to TRBD2 covers 9 bases. CDR1 and CDR2 (germline): MGHDK, SYGVNS. V shed 4 bases, J shed 10 bases, and the junction held 5 bases outside the gene matches. The CDR3 contains 13 residues.

This clonotype was recorded at least ten times. This chain uses TRBV30 with TRBJ2-7; weak D call: TRBD2 (5 bases). The CDR3 totals 14 residues. The germline gives CDR1 GTSNPN, CDR2 SVGIG (reference sequence). Deletions cut 3 bases from V and 2 bases from J, with 14 bases between. The CDR3 DNA is TGTGCCTGGAGCCCCGGGAACTTAGCCTACGAGCAGTACTTC. This sequence encodes CAWSPGNLAYEQYF.

This clonotype was counted many times. V and J are TRBV5-1 and TRBJ2-1; 7 positions match TRBD1. Germline CDR1 reads SGHRS; CDR2 reads YFSETQ. This CDR3 is 13 amino acids long. After removal of 7 bases from V and 6 bases from J, the junction contained 7 bases not matched to a gene. The CDR3 region has the DNA TGCGCCAGCGGGACGACAGGGTCCAATGAGCAGTTCTTC. Translating it yields CASGTTGSNEQFF.

About this clonotype: An end of the junction differs from the germline gene, which may be a read error. This chain connects TRBV29-1 to TRBJ1-1; no firm D call. This CDR3 spans 15 amino acids. Per germline, CDR1 SQVTM and CDR2 ANQGSEA. This CDR3 is CSVEEAGKLNTKAFF. The CDR3 bases are TGCAGCGTTGAAGAGGCAGGAAAACTGAACACTAAAGCCTTCTTT.

About this clonotype: A clone one base away is much larger, so this may be a read error. The genes are TRBV19 and TRBJ2-3; D is unclear. This CDR3 spans 13 amino acids. Trimming cost V 9 bases and J 2 bases, with 12 bases left between them. The V gene's germline CDR1 is LNHDA and CDR2 SQIVND (reference sequence). DNA of the CDR3: TGTGCCAGATCTGAGCCCCTCACAGATACGCAGTATTTT. The encoded protein is CARSEPLTDTQYF.

The rearrangement joins TRBV27 to TRBJ2-5, with no clear D. Germline CDR1 is MNHEY and CDR2 is SMNVEV (reference sequence). This CDR3 comprises 14 residues. Trimming shortened V by 4 bases and J by 5 bases, and 14 bases separated the two germline ends. This chain's CDR3 is CASSYTYFSETQYF. DNA for the CDR3: TGTGCCAGCAGTTATACGTACTTTTCGGAGACCCAGTACTTC.

Ten or more counts support this clonotype. J is TRBJ1-1 and V is TRBV7-9; no clear D. V was pared by 2 bases and J by 5 bases, with 6 bases between. This CDR3 has 12 amino acids. Germline CDR1 and CDR2: SEHNR and FQNEAQ (reference sequence). CDR3 DNA sequence: TGTGCCAGCAGCTTATTATCGACTGAAGCTTTCTTT. Translating gives CASSLLSTEAFF.

A word on this clonotype: A much more abundant neighbour one base away suggests this may be a read error. This chain links TRBV7-9 with TRBJ1-3; tentative D call: TRBD1 (5 bases). Germline lookup yields CDR1 SEHNR and CDR2 FQNEAQ (reference sequence). CDR3 length: 18 residues. CDR3 in amino acids: CASSSTIPGPYSGNSIYF. CDR3 coding DNA: TGTGCCAGCAGCTCGACGATTCCGGGACCTTACTCTGGAAACTCCATATATTTT.

The chain is built from TRBV29-1 and TRBJ2-1; 7 nucleotides line up with TRBD2. The germline gives CDR1 SQVTM, CDR2 ANQGSEA. The length of the CDR3 is 15 residues. V shed 4 bases and J 0 bases; nucleotides not matched to a gene: 6. The DNA of the CDR3 is TGCAGCGTTGTCGGCGGGAGTGGCTCCTACAATGAGCAGTTCTTC. It yields the protein CSVVGGSGSYNEQFF.

In its sample, this clonotype was seen many times. This CDR3 is CASSSRGGTGVAKNIQYF. The CDR3 region has the DNA TGTGCCAGCAGTTCCCGTGGAGGGACGGGAGTGGCCAAAAACATTCAGTACTTC. The rearrangement joins TRBV12-3 or TRBV12-4 to TRBJ2-4; D is possibly TRBD2 (6 bases). V lost 4 bases and J lost 1, with 20 bases in between. CDR3 length equals 18 residues.

Ten or more counts support this clonotype. The rearrangement uses TRBV13 and TRBJ2-7, with TRBD2 identical over 14 bases. J gave up 9 bases and V 5 bases, and 6 bases lay outside the gene matches. Per germline, CDR1 PRHDT and CDR2 FYEKMQ (reference sequence). This CDR3 has 14 residues. DNA for the CDR3: TGTGCCAGCAGCGGCAGACTAGCGGGGGGGCCGCAGTACTTC. Amino acid sequence: CASSGRLAGGPQYF.

The V gene is TRBV12-3 or TRBV12-4, the J gene TRBJ1-2; TRBD1 aligns across 9 bases. This CDR3 spans 13 amino acids. J lost 4 bases, V lost 4 bases, and 1 base had no gene match. CDR3 protein: CASSWDRVYGYTF. The CDR3 DNA reads as TGTGCCAGCAGTTGGGACAGGGTCTATGGCTACACCTTC.

The chain uses TRBV11-3 and TRBJ1-1, with D tentatively TRBD1 (6 bases). The V end was cut by 5 bases, the J end by 3 bases, with 13 bases between. Germline CDR1 SGHNT, CDR2 YENEEA. The CDR3 spans 14 residues. The CDR3 reads CASSETGRHTEAFF. CDR3 nucleotide sequence: TGTGCCAGCAGCGAAACAGGGAGGCACACTGAAGCTTTCTTT. The full variable domain, rest sourced from reference TRBV11-3 and TRBJ1-1, is EAGVVQSPRYKIIEKKQPVAFWCNPISGHNTLYWYLQNLGQGPELLIRYENEEAVDDSQLPKDRFSAERLKGVDSTLKIQPAELGDSAVYLCASSETGRHTEAFFGQGTRLTVV.

V gene TRBV6-5 combines with J gene TRBJ2-1; 7 bases line up with TRBD2. The junction had 5 bases not matched to a gene; V was cut back by 6 bases and J by 3 bases. The germline V gene encodes CDR1 MNHEY and CDR2 SVGAGI. CDR3 length: 14 residues. The CDR3 protein is CASRARGSYNEQFF. The CDR3 DNA reads TGTGCCAGCAGGGCCCGCGGGAGCTACAATGAGCAGTTCTTC.

This clonotype has a count of ten or more. The J gene is TRBJ2-7, the V gene TRBV4-3; unclear D gene. The CDR3 is 14 amino acids. Germline CDR1 and CDR2: LGHNA and YSLEER. V was shortened by 0 bases and J by 0 bases, with 6 bases between the two germline ends. The CDR3 region is CASSQDRGSYEQYF. CDR3 DNA: TGCGCCAGCAGCCAAGATCGCGGCTCCTACGAGCAGTACTTC.

The V call is TRBV2, the J call TRBJ2-7, with 8 bases that match TRBD1. The length of the CDR3 is 15 residues. The germline CDR1 and CDR2 sequences are SNHLY and FYNNEI. Trimming at V came to 1 base and at J to 3 bases, leaving 5 bases not matched to a gene. In DNA form, the CDR3 reads TGTGCCAGCAGTGAAGAGCACAGGGGGGACTACGAGCAGTACTTC. Its translation: CASSEEHRGDYEQYF.

Concerning this clonotype: This may come from a read error, since a much larger clone is one base off. V usage is TRBV27 and J usage is TRBJ1-1; D is uncertain. The CDR3 sequence is 13 residues long. The V gene lost 6 bases and the J gene lost 4 bases, with 12 bases spanning the gap. From germline, CDR1 is MNHEY and CDR2 SMNVEV (reference sequence). The CDR3 region has the DNA TGTGCCAGCAGAGACCACATGAGCACTGAAGCTTTCTTT. It is translated as CASRDHMSTEAFF.